The 16 T cell receptor beta chains below were found in one sample sequenced in a study of shared clonotypes between healthy human individuals. Here immunoSEQ multiplex PCR was the method, and the copy in TCRdb shows in-frame clones only, minus some. The table shows under 2,500,000 clones, with 95% occurring only once. The sequencing sample was made of naive CD4+ T cells sorted from blood. Indicated subset: CD45RA+ positively selected. The origin of the receptors is a man between 18 and 35 years old in good health.

This chain joins TRBV5-1 and TRBJ2-3, with 13 bases identical to TRBD2. This CDR3 has 17 amino acids. With 3 bases clipped from V and 4 bases from J, the junction kept 8 bases outside the gene matches. Germline V gene data show CDR1 as SGHRS and CDR2 as YFSETQ. The CDR3 is CASSSGRTSGGADTQYF. The DNA of the CDR3 is TGCGCCAGCAGCTCAGGCCGGACTAGCGGGGGCGCAGATACGCAGTATTTT.

The gene calls are TRBV10-3 and TRBJ2-7; no reliable D call. The CDR3 contains 11 residues. The V and J ends lost 10 bases and 4 bases respectively, with 11 bases between them. Germline V gene lookup returns CDR1 ENHRY and CDR2 SYGVKD. The CDR3, as DNA: TGTGCCACGACTTACGGTTACGAGCAGTACTTC. Its protein product is CATTYGYEQYF.

The chain is built from TRBV15 and TRBJ2-3; TRBD1 aligns across 9 bases. J lost 2 bases, V lost 5 bases, and 8 bases had no gene match. The CDR3 length is 16 residues. Looked up from germline, CDR1 is LNHNV and CDR2 is YYDKDF (reference sequence). Here the CDR3 DNA reads TGTGCCACCAGCGGAATTACAGGGGGCTACACAGATACGCAGTATTTT. Its translation: CATSGITGGYTDTQYF.

This clone was recorded at least ten times. CDR3 in DNA: TGTGCCAGCAGGGAGACAGTGATTAATTCACCCCTCCACTTT. Amino acid sequence: CASRETVINSPLHF. V usage is TRBV2 and J usage is TRBJ1-6, with a possible D match to TRBD1 (5 bases). Trimming cost V 6 bases and J 6 bases, with 12 bases left between them. CDR3 length: 14 residues. The germline V gene has CDR1 SNHLY and CDR2 FYNNEI.

This clone was seen just once. The chain has TRBV7-3 and TRBJ2-5; D unresolved. The ends were cut back, 0 bases at V and 5 bases at J, with 7 bases in the middle. The length of the CDR3 is 13 residues. Germline CDR1 reads SGHTA; CDR2 reads FQGTGA. The CDR3, as DNA: TGTGCCAGCAGCTTAACCGTTATTGAGACCCAGTACTTC. This codes for CASSLTVIETQYF.

With respect to this clone: The junction differs from germline at one of its ends, possibly a read error. The chain couples TRBV7-9 to TRBJ2-3; 11 bases align to TRBD1. This CDR3 comprises 13 residues. CDR1 is SEHNR and CDR2 is FQNEAQ in the germline V gene (reference sequence). CDR3 sequence (DNA): TGTGCCAGCAGCTTAGCGTCCCGGGACAGGGGGGCCTTT. This codes for CASSLASRDRGAF. The full variable domain, rest sourced from reference TRBV7-9 and TRBJ2-3, is DTGVSQNPRHKITKRGQNVTFRCDPISEHNRLYWYRQTLGQGPEFLTYFQNEAQLEKSRLLSDRFSAERPKGSFSTLEIQRTEQGDSAMYLCASSLASRDRGAFGPGTRLTVL.

Concerning this clone itself: The sample has other DNA sequences that encode this CDR3 too. This sequence joins TRBV5-1 and TRBJ2-5; D uncertain. V lost 5 bases and J lost 3, with 11 bases in between. From germline, CDR1 is SGHRS and CDR2 YFSETQ. This CDR3 contains 13 residues. This CDR3 is CASSPGPEETQYF. Here the CDR3 DNA reads TGCGCCAGCAGTCCCGGACCGGAAGAGACCCAGTACTTC.

Turning to this clone: Other DNA sequences in this sample translate to the same CDR3. The V call is TRBV2, the J call TRBJ2-7; a possible D gene is TRBD1 (5 bases). V was cut by 7 bases and J by 2 bases, with 9 bases left in between. Per germline, CDR1 SNHLY and CDR2 FYNNEI. The CDR3 length is 12 residues. CDR3 bases: TGTGCCAGCACCCAGGGTACCTACGAGCAGTACTTC. Translated, it gives CASTQGTYEQYF.

This CDR3 reads CASTEAITNEKLFF. CDR3 DNA sequence: TGTGCCAGCACCGAAGCGATAACTAATGAAAAACTGTTTTTT. This chain uses TRBV7-9 with TRBJ1-4; D gene uncertain. Germline loops: CDR1 SEHNR, CDR2 FQNEAQ (reference sequence). V was shortened by 7 bases and J by 1 base, with 10 bases between the two germline ends. CDR3 length: 14 residues.

This chain joins TRBV20-1 and TRBJ2-7; D gene ambiguous. V lost 3 bases and J 6 bases, leaving 9 bases between the germline ends. From germline, CDR1 is DFQATT and CDR2 SNEGSKA (reference sequence). The CDR3 length is 11 residues. The CDR3 spells CSASPLPEQYF. The CDR3 DNA follows: TGCAGTGCTAGCCCTCTGCCCGAGCAGTACTTC.

This rearrangement joins TRBV5-1 to TRBJ1-3; 7 nucleotides match TRBD1. This CDR3 spans 16 amino acids. V lost 2 bases and J lost 0; bases outside the gene matches: 5. Germline CDR1 reads SGHRS; CDR2 reads YFSETQ. CDR3 loop: CASSLTGTVSGNTIYF. The CDR3, as DNA: TGCGCCAGCAGCTTAACTGGGACAGTCTCTGGAAACACCATATATTTT. The full variable domain, its missing parts supplied by reference TRBV5-1 and TRBJ1-3, is KAGVTQTPRYLIKTRGQQVTLSCSPISGHRSVSWYQQTPGQGLQFLFEYFSETQRNKGNFPGRFSGRQFSNSRSEMNVSTLELGDSALYLCASSLTGTVSGNTIYFGEGSWLTVV.

The rearrangement links TRBV6-6 to TRBJ1-1, with a weak D call TRBD1 (6 bases). CDR3 length: 14 residues. Trimming removed 9 bases from V and 0 bases from J, with 14 bases in between. Germline values: CDR1 MNHNY, CDR2 SVGAGI (reference sequence). CDR3 DNA: TGTGCCAGTGCCCTGGACAGTTTGAACACTGAAGCTTTCTTT. Translated: CASALDSLNTEAFF.

This chain connects TRBV30 to TRBJ1-2, with D possibly being TRBD1 (5 bases). Germline assignment: CDR1 GTSNPN and CDR2 SVGIG (reference sequence). Trimming took off 2 bases at V and 5 bases at J, with 18 bases between the two ends. The CDR3 contains 15 residues. The CDR3 reads CAWSLTAGLGYGYTF. The CDR3 DNA reads as TGTGCCTGGAGTTTAACCGCGGGACTGGGGTATGGCTACACCTTC.

This clone showed up just a few times. The chain has TRBV19 and TRBJ1-5; D may be TRBD1 (6 bases). The CDR3 sequence is 13 residues long. Deletions cut 6 bases from V and 7 bases from J, with 13 bases between. CDR1 and CDR2 (germline): LNHDA, SQIVND (reference sequence). The CDR3 here is CASSGGAGQPQHF. CDR3 nucleotides: TGTGCCAGTAGCGGGGGGGCCGGGCAGCCCCAGCATTTT.

V is TRBV4-3 and J is TRBJ1-5; 7 bases agree with TRBD1. Germline values: CDR1 LGHNA, CDR2 YSLEER. This CDR3 has 15 residues. V shed 4 bases and J 6 bases; nucleotides not matched to a gene: 9. CDR3 coding DNA: TGCGCCAGCAGCCGGGAAAGACAGGGAAGTCAGCCCCAGCATTTT. Its protein is CASSRERQGSQPQHF.

The J gene is TRBJ2-7, the V gene TRBV27; D ambiguous. Looked up from germline, CDR1 is MNHEY and CDR2 is SMNVEV (reference sequence). The V and J ends lost 2 bases and 5 bases respectively, with 10 bases between them. This CDR3 is 13 amino acids long. Here the CDR3 reads CASSLLGRNEQYF. The CDR3 DNA reads TGTGCCAGCAGTTTACTGGGTCGGAACGAGCAGTACTTC.